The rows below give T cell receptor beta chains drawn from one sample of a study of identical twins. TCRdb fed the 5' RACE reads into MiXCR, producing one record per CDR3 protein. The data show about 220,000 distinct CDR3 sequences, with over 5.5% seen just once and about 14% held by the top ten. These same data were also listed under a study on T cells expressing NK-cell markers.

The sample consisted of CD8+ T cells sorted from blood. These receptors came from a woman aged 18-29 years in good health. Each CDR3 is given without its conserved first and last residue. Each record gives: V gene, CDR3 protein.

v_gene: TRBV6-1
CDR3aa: ASGDVPGQATGQF

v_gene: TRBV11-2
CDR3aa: ASSPLAGETNEQF

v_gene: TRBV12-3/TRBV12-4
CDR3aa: ASTQDAGGADTQY

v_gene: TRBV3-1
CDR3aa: ASSQSQRGARNEQF

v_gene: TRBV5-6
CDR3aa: ASSPGSDEQF

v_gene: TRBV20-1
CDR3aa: SARDNNREGEQY

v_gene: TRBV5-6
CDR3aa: ASSSQVTDTQY

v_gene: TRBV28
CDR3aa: ASSSSGDLSNQPQH

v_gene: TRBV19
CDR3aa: ASSLGGRAGNQPQH

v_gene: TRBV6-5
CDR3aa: ASSYSGLLNEQF

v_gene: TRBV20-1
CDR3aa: SARGEVAGVDEQY

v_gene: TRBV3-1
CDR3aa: ASSRPGEDTQY

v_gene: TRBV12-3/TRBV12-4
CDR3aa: ASSFAGGETQY

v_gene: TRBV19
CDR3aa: ASSAAANSYEQY

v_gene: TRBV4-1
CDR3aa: ASSQDEGYAYNEQF

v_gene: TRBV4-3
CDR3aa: ASSQDPTQGGEQY

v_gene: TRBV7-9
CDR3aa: ASSLDSGPFNQPQH

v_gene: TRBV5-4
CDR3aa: ASSSASGMEEQY

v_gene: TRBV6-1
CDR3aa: ASRTALSYEQY

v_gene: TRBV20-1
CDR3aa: SARMWDRGTDTQY

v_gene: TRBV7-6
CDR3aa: ASSWNPGLALEQY

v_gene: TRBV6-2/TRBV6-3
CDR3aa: ASKRDTSFSYEQY

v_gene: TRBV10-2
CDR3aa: ASSVGSGATTEAF

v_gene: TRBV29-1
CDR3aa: SVGVAVNGGYT

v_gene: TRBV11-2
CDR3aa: ASSLWGYNEQF

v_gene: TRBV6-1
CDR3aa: ASRPGLASSYEQY

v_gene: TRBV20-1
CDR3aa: SATPSGTLYEQY

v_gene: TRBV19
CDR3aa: ASSYPTGPGELF

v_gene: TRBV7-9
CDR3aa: ASSPTDSYEQY

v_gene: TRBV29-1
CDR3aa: SVSTGISYNEQF

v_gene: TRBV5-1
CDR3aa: ASSLGLDPTYEQY

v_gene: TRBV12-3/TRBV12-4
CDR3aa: ASSFGGRAF

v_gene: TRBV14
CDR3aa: ASSQEGPSAYQETQY

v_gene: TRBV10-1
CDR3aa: ASSERTGELF

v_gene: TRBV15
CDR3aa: ATSHQSLGETQY

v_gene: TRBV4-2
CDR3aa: ASTGGRNQPQH

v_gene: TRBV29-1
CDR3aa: SVVAAGTTQY

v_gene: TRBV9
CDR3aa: ASSLEGGGSYGYT

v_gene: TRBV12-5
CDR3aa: ASGKPGRAYEQY

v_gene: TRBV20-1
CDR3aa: SARLDTHRRDTQY

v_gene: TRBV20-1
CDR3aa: SAVGTSGRDEQF

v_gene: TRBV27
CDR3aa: ASSPGTSGENEQY

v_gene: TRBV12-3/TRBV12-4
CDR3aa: ASSLGPVGQY

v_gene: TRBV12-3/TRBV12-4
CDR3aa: ASSPIGAGELF

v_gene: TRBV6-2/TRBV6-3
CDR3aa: ASTQPSGQPYEQY

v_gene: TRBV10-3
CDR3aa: AGGTENTDTQY

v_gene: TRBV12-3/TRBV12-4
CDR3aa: ATARGGETQY

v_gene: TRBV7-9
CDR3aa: ASSSTSGVHEQY